These 2 T cell receptor beta chains share one sample of origin, sequenced in a study of human T cells and chemical hapten exposure. The time point is: patch test 3, about 24 weeks after DPC sensitization. Regarding treatment: therapeutic diphenylcyclopropenone sensitization with weekly scalp DPC. In TCRdb, the RACE reads were re-called with MiXCR into one record per CDR3 protein. Of some 74,000 distinct CDR3 sequences in the sample, roughly 13% were seen once. The sample in question was whole blood, obtained in connection with sensitization to the hapten diphenylcyclopropenone (DPC). All receptors come from a woman aged 45-65 years with alopecia areata. Some clones in this sample may be carry-over from other donors' samples.

This chain connects TRBV3-1 to TRBJ2-4; D may be TRBD2 (6 bases). Germline lookup yields CDR1 LGHDT and CDR2 YNNKEL (reference sequence). The CDR3 spans 15 residues. V was trimmed by 5 bases and J by 0 bases, leaving 11 bases between them. The DNA of the CDR3 is TGTGCCAGCAGCTCGCATAGCGGAGCCAAAAACATTCAGTACTTC. Residues: CASSSHSGAKNIQYF.

This clonotype showed up just a few times. The chain uses TRBV29-1 and TRBJ2-5; D is possibly TRBD1 or TRBD2 (5 bases each). Germline CDR1 is SQVTM and CDR2 is ANQGSEA. This CDR3 region has 12 residues. Trimming removed 7 bases from V and 3 bases from J, with 12 bases in between. The CDR3 coding sequence is TGCAGCGGACGGGACGTAAAAGAGACCCAGTACTTC. This sequence encodes CSGRDVKETQYF.